The T cell receptor beta chain described here comes from a study of cytomegalovirus exposure and HLA in healthy donors (dated 2017 in TCRdb). Notes on the research overall: According to a later analysis, one platform produced both the 110 or so validation repertoires and the 620 or so repertoires of the first cohort. A separate validation cohort of 100 to 150 different subjects was used in addition to the roughly 670-subject first cohort. High-throughput TCR immunosequencing, statistical association of individual TCRs with disease status, and machine learning were combined to predict cytomegalovirus infection status. The study aimed to test whether cataloging public T cell receptors could reveal signatures of past pathogen exposure. Broad study findings and their caveats: A total of around 150 TCR beta chains were listed by the study as associated with cytomegalovirus. A later analysis had no HLA typing for the validation cohort, so co-occurrence there was scored across all 110 or so repertoires. A few of the identified cytomegalovirus-associated TCR beta chains were confirmed in vitro to be specific for cytomegalovirus antigens. In both the original and validation cohorts, the classifier was reported to diagnose cytomegalovirus status with high specificity and sensitivity. The authors suggested that the approach could potentially be generalized to other disease states and immunological phenotypes. Subsequent analysis determined that TCRs grouped into clusters in the first cohort also showed a tendency toward co-occurrence across the 120 validation repertoires, and 85% to 95% of cluster scores exceeded 0. Across donors, most TCR sequences were observed very rarely, whereas some public TCRs were present in many individuals.

Turning to this clone: No antigen is known for it. Base qualities are not recorded, but no much larger clone differs from it by a single base.

The library was obtained by the immunoSEQ multiplex PCR assay. On the authors' methods: A statistical classification framework was built to diagnose cytomegalovirus status from the catalog of TCR beta chain sequences. Drawn from immuneACCESS, this table holds only the in-frame rearrangements with V and J called that TCRdb kept. Clones are partly lost; checked studies trace under half to an unresolved V gene and leave the rest unexplained. V and J calls and clone size come straight from that table; D and trimming were deduced from the DNA. Counted in this sample were about 56,000 clones; around 94% of them appeared once. Jointly, the top ten make up roughly 1.2% of the sample. V ends up 7 bases short and J 4 bases short, with an unmatched junction base count of 12. CDR1 and CDR2 (MDHEN, SYDVKM) derive from the germline V gene. Including the terminal cysteine and phenylalanine, the CDR3 comprises 16 residues. The read is trimmed to its CDR3 DNA, 48 bases read in frame from base 1.

The donors were included in the validation cohort of 100 to 150 subjects, a group kept apart from the roughly 690-subject first cohort. This TCR was sampled from a man between 18 and 29 years old in good health and CMV-seronegative. The specimen sequenced was PBMCs. Recombination linked TRBV28 to TRBJ2-3; TRBD1 lines up with 9 middle nucleotides. The DNA reads as follows: TGTGCCAGCACCTCTCCGGGACAGGGCCCGGCAGATACGCAGTATTTT. This yields the protein CASTSPGQGPADTQYF.